This section outlines one TCR beta chain sequence together with its context. No antigen is known for it. Germline V gene data show CDR1 as MNHNS and CDR2 as SASEGT. This CDR3 region has 15 residues. The V end lost 2 bases, the J end lost 0 bases, and 11 bases lay between the germline ends. Samples with a second dose at about 4 or about 12 weeks were pooled together. The data are from a study of T cell responses to AZD1222 COVID-19 vaccine. Study-level results: Clonal diversity may have been underestimated in mostly white British donors. Scientists sampled the repertoires only once the peak T cell response had passed. The study identified only 6 or 7 AZD1222 recipients as seropositive at baseline.

Profiled with immunoSEQ multiplex PCR; TCRdb holds only in-frame clones, not every one. The sample lists about 84,000 clones; about 83% were seen once. This TCR was sampled from an adult who received the AZD1222 COVID-19 vaccine. The sequences come from peripheral blood, collected 28 days after the second AZD1222 dose. V usage is TRBV6-1 and J usage is TRBJ2-7; D is possibly TRBD2 (6 bases). The CDR3 nucleotides are TGTGCCAGCAGTGAACATATGACTAGCTCCTACGAGCAGTACTTC. Its translation is CASSEHMTSSYEQYF.